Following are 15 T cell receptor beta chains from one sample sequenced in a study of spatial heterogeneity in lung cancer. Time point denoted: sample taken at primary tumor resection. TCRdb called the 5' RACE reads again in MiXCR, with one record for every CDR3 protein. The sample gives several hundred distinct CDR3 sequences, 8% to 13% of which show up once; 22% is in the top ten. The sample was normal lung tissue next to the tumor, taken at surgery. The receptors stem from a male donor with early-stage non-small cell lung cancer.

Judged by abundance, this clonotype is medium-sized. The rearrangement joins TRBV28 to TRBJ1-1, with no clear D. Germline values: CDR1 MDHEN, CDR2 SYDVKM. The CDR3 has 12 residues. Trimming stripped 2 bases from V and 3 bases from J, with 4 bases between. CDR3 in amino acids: CASSLGDTEAFF. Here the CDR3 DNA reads TGTGCCAGCAGTTTAGGGGACACTGAAGCTTTCTTT.

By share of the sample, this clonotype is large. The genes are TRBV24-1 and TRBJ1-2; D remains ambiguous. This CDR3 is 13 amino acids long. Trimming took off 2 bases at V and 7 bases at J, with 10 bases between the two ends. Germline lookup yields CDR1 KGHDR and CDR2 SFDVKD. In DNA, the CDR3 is TGTGCCACCAGTGATTCCTCCTTAGGTGGCTACACCTTC. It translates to CATSDSSLGGYTF.

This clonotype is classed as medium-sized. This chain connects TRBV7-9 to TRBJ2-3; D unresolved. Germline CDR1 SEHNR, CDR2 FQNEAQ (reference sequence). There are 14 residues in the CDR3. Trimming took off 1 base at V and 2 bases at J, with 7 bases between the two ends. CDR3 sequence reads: CASSLVKPTDTQYF. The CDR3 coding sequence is TGTGCCAGCAGCTTAGTTAAACCCACAGATACGCAGTATTTT.

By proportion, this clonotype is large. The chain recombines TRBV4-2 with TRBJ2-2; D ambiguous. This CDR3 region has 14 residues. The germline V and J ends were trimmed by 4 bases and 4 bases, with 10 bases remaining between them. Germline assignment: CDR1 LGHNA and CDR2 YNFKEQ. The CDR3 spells CASSPGASTGELFF. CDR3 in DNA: TGTGCCAGCAGCCCCGGCGCGAGCACCGGGGAGCTGTTTTTT.

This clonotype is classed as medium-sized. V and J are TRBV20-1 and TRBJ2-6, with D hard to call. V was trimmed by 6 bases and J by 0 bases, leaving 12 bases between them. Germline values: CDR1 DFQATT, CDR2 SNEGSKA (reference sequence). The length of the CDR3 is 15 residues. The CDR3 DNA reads TGCAGTGCATGGTCAGGTAGCTCTGGGGCCAACGTCCTGACTTTC. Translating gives CSAWSGSSGANVLTF.

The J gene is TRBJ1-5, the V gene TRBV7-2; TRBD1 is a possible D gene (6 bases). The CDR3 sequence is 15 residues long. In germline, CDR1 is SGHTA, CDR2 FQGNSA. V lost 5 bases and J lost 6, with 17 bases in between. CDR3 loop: CASSLVGGPGQPQHF. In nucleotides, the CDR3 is TGTGCCAGCAGCCTAGTAGGGGGTCCGGGTCAGCCCCAGCATTTT.

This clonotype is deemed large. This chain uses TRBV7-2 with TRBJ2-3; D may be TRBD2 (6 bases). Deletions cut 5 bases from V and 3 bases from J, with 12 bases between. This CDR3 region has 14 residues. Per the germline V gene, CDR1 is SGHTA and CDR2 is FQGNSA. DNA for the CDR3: TGTGCCAGCAGCCCGGAGCGGGCGACAGATACGCAGTATTTT. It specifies CASSPERATDTQYF.

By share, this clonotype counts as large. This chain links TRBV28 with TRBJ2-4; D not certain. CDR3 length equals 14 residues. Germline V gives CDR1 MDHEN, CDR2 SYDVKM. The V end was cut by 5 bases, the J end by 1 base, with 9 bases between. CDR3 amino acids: CASSIPRAKNIQYF. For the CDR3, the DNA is TGTGCCAGCAGTATCCCGAGGGCCAAAAACATTCAGTACTTC.

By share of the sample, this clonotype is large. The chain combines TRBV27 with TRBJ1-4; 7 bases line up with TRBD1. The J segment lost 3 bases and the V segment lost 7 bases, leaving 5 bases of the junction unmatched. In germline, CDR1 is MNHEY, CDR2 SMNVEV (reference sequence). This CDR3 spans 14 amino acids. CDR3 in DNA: TGTGCCAGCAAAGGGGGCTCAGCTAATGAAAAACTGTTTTTT. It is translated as CASKGGSANEKLFF.

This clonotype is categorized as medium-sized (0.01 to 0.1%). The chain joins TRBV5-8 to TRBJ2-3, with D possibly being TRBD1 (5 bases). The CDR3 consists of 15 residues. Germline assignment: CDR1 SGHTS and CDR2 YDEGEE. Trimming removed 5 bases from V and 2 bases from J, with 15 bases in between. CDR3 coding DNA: TGTGCCAGCAGGCCTGAGGTAGGACACACAGATACGCAGTATTTT. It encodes CASRPEVGHTDTQYF.

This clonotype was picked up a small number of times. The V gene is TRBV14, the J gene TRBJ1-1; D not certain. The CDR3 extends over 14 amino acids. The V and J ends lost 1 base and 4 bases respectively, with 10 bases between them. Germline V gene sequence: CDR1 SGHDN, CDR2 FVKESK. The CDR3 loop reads CASSQVTGITEAFF. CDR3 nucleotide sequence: TGTGCCAGCAGCCAAGTAACGGGGATCACTGAAGCTTTCTTT.

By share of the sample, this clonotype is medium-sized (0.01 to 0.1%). The CDR3 DNA reads TGTGCCAGTAGTAAGACCGGGACAGGGGGGGAAGAGACCCAGTACTTC. Its protein product is CASSKTGTGGEETQYF. The J gene is TRBJ2-5, the V gene TRBV19, with 11 bases lining up with TRBD1. With 4 bases clipped from V and 3 bases from J, the junction kept 7 bases outside the gene matches. Germline loops: CDR1 LNHDA, CDR2 SQIVND (reference sequence). The CDR3 runs 16 residues.

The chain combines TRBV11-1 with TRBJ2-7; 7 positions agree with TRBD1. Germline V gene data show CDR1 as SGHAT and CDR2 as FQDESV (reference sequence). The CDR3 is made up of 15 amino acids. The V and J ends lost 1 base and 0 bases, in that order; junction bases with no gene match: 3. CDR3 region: CASSLEGQSSYEQYF. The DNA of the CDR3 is TGTGCCAGCAGCTTAGAGGGACAGAGCTCCTACGAGCAGTACTTC.

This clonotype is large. CDR3 residues: CASSSIPDRENTEAFF. CDR3 nucleotide sequence: TGTGCCAGCAGCTCTATCCCGGACAGGGAAAACACTGAAGCTTTCTTT. V usage is TRBV5-4 and J usage is TRBJ1-1; 8 bases match TRBD1. After removal of 3 bases from V and 2 bases from J, the junction contained 9 bases not matched to a gene. From germline, CDR1 is SGHNT and CDR2 YYREEE (reference sequence). The CDR3 spans 16 residues.

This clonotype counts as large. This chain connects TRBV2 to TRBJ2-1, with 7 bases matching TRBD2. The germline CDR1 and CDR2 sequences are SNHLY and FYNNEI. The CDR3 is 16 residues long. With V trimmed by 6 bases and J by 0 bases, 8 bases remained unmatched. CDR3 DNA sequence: TGTGCCAGCAGAAGGGACTACCCGAGCTCCTACAATGAGCAGTTCTTC. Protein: CASRRDYPSSYNEQFF.